This T cell receptor (beta chain) was recorded in a study of CD8 T cells in Susac syndrome. TCR beta was sequenced from blood CD8+ and CD4+ T cells. Reverse transcription of about 0.5 to 1 ug RNA was carried out with random hexamers. TCRdb passed the immunoSEQ multiplex PCR reads through MiXCR, listing each CDR3 protein once. The data contain more than 70,000 distinct CDR3 sequences, roughly 90% of them singletons. Germline CDR1 and CDR2: LGHDT and YNNKEL (reference sequence). After removal of 1 base from V and 0 bases from J, the junction contained 6 bases not matched to a gene. CDR3 size: 17 residues.

This sequence originates from a human donor with multiple sclerosis. Sequenced material: CD8+ T cells from PBMCs. The V and J genes are TRBV3-1 and TRBJ2-7, with 10 bases lining up with TRBD2. The CDR3 bases are TGTGCCAGCAGCCAAGCCCCAGCGGGAGGGTCCTCCTACGAGCAGTACTTC. Translating it yields CASSQAPAGGSSYEQYF.